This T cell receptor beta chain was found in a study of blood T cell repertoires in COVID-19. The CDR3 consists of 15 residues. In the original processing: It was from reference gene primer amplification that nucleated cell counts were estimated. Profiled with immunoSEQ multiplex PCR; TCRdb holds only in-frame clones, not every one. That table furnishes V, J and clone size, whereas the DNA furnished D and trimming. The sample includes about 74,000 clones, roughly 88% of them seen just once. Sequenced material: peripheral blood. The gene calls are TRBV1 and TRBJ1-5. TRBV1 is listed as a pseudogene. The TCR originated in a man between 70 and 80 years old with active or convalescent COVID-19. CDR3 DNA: TGCACCAGCAGCCCCGAGAGAGTAACTATGGAGCCCCAGCATTTT. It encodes CTSSPERVTMEPQHF.